This TCR beta chain was identified during a study of identical twins. MiXCR was run by TCRdb on the 5' RACE reads, yielding one entry per CDR3 protein. This sample has roughly 260,000 distinct CDR3 sequences, with roughly 7.5% found just once. Broader study findings: Models predicted less out-of-frame TCR alpha sharing in monozygotic twins than was found. Abundant cord blood beta clonotypes carried fewer insertions; memory repertoires showed none.

The donors were all healthy and Caucasian. The CDR3 is made up of 12 amino acids. Germline V CDR1 and CDR2: SQVTM, ANQGSEA. V was clipped by 4 bases and J by 5 bases, with 12 bases between them. Concerning this clonotype: Antigen specificity is unknown.

The same data also contributed to another study, on yellow fever vaccine responses in identical twins. That work states: It has been reported that, in twins, the vaccine T cell response seemed partly convergent and partly personalized.

The V and J genes are TRBV29-1 and TRBJ2-7, with a possible D match to TRBD1 (6 bases). The sample comprised CD8+ T cells sorted from blood. The clonotype was recovered from a woman aged 18-35 years in good health. The CDR3 here is CSVGWGRDEQYF. The DNA of the CDR3 is TGCAGCGTTGGATGGGGGCGGGACGAGCAGTACTTC.